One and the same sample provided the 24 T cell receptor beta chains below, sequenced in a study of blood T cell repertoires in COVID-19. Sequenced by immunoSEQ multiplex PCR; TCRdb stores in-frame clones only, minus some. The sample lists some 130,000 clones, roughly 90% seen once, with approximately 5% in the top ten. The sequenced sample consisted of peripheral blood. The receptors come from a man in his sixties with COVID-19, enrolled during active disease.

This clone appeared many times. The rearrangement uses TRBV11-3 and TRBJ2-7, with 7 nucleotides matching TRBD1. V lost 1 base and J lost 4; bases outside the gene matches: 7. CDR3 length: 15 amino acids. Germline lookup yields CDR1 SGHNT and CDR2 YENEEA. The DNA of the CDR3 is TGTGCCAGCAGCTTAGCAGGGGGTAGCCTGTACGAGCAGTACTTC. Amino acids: CASSLAGGSLYEQYF.

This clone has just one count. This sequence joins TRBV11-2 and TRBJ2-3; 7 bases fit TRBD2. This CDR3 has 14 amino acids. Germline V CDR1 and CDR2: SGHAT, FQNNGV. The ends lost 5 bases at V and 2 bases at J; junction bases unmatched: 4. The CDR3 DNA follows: TGTGCCAGCAGCCCTAGCGGAAACACAGATACGCAGTATTTT. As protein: CASSPSGNTDTQYF. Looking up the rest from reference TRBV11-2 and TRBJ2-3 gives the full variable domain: EAGVAQSPRYKIIEKRQSVAFWCNPISGHATLYWYQQILGQGPKLLIQFQNNGVVDDSQLPKDRFSAERLKGVDSTLKIQPAKLEDSAVYLCASSPSGNTDTQYFGPGTRLTVL.

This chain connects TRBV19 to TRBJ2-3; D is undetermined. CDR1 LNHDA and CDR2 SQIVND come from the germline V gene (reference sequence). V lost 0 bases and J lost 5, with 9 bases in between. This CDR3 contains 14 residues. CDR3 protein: CASSIDTGGDTQYF. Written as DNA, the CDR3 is TGTGCCAGTAGTATAGACACGGGTGGAGATACGCAGTATTTT.

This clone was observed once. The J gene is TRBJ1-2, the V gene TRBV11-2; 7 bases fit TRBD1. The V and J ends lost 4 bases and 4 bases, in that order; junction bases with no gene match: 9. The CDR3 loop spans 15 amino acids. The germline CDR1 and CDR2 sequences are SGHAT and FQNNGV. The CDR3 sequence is CASSSRTGPFYGYTF. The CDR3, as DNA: TGTGCCAGCAGCTCAAGGACAGGCCCCTTCTATGGCTACACCTTC.

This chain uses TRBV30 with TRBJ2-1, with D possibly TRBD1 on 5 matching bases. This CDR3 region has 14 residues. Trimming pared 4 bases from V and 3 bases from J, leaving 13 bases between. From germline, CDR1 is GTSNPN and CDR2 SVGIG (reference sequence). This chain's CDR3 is CAWTSGHFYNEQFF. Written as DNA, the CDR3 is TGTGCCTGGACTTCCGGACATTTCTACAATGAGCAGTTCTTC.

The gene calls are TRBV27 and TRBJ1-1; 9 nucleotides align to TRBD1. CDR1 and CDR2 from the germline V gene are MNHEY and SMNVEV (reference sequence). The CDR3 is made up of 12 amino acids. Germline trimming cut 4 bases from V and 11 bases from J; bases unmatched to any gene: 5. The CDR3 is CASSYRGRRAFF. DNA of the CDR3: TGTGCCAGCAGTTACAGGGGGCGTCGGGCTTTCTTT.

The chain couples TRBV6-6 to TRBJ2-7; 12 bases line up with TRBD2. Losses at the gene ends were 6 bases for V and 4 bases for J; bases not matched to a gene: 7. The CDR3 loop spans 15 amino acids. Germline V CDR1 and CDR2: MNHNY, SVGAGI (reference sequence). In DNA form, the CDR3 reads TGTGCCAGCAGCTCCCCGGGACTAGCGGGTTACGAGCAGTACTTC. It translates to CASSSPGLAGYEQYF.

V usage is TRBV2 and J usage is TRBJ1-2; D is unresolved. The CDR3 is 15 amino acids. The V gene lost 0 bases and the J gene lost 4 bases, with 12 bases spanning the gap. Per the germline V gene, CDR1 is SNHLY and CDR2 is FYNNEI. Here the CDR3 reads CASSEAREPLYGYTF. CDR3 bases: TGTGCCAGCAGTGAAGCGAGGGAACCCCTCTATGGCTACACCTTC.

The CDR3 DNA sequence: TGTGCCACCAGTGACCACAGGGGATTAAGGACCGGGGAGCTGTTTTTT. It codes for CATSDHRGLRTGELFF. V and J are TRBV24-1 and TRBJ2-2; 7 bases match TRBD1. V lost 4 bases and J lost 5; bases outside the gene matches: 9. CDR3 length: 16 residues. Looked up from germline, CDR1 is KGHDR and CDR2 is SFDVKD.

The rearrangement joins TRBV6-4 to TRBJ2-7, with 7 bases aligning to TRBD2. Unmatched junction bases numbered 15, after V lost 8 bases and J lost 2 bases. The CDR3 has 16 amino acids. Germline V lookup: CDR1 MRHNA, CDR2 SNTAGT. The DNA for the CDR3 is TGTGCCAGCCCTCCCGGGAAAAGCGGGGCCCCCTACGAGCAGTACTTC. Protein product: CASPPGKSGAPYEQYF.

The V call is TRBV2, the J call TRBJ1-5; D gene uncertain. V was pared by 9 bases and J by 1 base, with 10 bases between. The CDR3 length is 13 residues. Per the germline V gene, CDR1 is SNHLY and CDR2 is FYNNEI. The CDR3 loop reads CAREITSNQPQHF. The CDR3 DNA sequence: TGTGCCAGGGAGATTACAAGCAATCAGCCCCAGCATTTT. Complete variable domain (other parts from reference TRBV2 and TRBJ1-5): EPEVTQTPSHQVTQMGQEVILRCVPISNHLYFYWYRQILGQKVEFLVSFYNNEISEKSEIFDDQFSVERPDGSNFTLKIRSTKLEDSAMYFCAREITSNQPQHFGDGTRLSIL.

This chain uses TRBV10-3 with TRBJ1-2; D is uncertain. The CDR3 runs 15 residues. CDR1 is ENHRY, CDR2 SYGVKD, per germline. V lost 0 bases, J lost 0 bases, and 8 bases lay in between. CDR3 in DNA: TGTGCCATCAGTGAGTCTCAGCGTACTAACTATGGCTACACCTTC. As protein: CAISESQRTNYGYTF.

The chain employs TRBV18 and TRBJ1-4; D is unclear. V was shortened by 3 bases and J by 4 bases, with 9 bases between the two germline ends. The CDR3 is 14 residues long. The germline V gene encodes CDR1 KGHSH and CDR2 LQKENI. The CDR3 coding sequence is TGTGCCAGCTCACCTTTGACTCATAATGAAAAACTGTTTTTT. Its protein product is CASSPLTHNEKLFF.

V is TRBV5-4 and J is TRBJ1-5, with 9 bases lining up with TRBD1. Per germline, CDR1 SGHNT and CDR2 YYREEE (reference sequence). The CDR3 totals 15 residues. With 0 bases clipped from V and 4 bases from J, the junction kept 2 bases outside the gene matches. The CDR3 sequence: CASSLGTGANQPQHF. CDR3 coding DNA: TGTGCCAGCAGCTTGGGGACAGGGGCAAATCAGCCCCAGCATTTT.

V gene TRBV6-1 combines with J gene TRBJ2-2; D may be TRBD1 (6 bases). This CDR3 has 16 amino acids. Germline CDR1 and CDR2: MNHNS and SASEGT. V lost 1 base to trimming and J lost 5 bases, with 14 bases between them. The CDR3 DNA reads TGTGCCAGCAGTGAAGTCAGGGGCTTGTCAACCGGGGAGCTGTTTTTT. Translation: CASSEVRGLSTGELFF.

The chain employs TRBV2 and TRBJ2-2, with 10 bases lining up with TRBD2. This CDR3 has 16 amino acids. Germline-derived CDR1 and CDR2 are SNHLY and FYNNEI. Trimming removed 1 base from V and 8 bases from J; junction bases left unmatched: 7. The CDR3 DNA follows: TGTGCCAGCAGTGAAGACACTAGCGGGAACTATGGGGAGCTGTTTTTT. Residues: CASSEDTSGNYGELFF. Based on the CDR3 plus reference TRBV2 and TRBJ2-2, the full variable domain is EPEVTQTPSHQVTQMGQEVILRCVPISNHLYFYWYRQILGQKVEFLVSFYNNEISEKSEIFDDQFSVERPDGSNFTLKIRSTKLEDSAMYFCASSEDTSGNYGELFFGEGSRLTVL.

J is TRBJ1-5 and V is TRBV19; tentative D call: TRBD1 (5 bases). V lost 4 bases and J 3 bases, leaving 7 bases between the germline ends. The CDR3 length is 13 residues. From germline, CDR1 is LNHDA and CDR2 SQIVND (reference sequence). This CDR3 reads CASSTGYNQPQHF. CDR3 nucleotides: TGTGCCAGTAGTACAGGGTACAATCAGCCCCAGCATTTT.

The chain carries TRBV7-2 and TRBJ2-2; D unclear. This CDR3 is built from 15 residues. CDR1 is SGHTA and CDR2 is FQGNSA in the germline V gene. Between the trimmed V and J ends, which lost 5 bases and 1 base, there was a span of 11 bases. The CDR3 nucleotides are TGTGCCAGCAGCCCCCCCCCGGGGAACACCGGGGAGCTGTTTTTT. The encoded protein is CASSPPPGNTGELFF.

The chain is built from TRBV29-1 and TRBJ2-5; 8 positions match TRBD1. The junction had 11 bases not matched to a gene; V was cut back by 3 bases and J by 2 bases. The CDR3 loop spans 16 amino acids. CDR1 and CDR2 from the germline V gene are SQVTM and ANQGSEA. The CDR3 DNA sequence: TGCAGCGTTGAGTTGCGACAGGGGTGGGGACAAGAGACCCAGTACTTC. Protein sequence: CSVELRQGWGQETQYF.

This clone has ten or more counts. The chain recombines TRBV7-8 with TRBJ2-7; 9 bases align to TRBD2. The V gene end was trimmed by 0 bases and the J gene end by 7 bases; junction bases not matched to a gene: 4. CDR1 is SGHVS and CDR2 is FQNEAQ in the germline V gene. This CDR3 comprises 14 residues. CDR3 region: CASSLASGSAEQYF. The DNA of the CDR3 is TGTGCCAGCAGCTTAGCTAGCGGGAGTGCAGAGCAGTACTTC.

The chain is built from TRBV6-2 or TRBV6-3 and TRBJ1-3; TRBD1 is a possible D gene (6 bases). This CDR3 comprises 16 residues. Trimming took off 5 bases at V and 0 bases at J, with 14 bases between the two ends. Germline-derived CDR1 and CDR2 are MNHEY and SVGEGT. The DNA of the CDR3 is TGTGCCAGCAGTCTCCGGACAGACTACTCTGGAAACACCATATATTTT. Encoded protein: CASSLRTDYSGNTIYF.

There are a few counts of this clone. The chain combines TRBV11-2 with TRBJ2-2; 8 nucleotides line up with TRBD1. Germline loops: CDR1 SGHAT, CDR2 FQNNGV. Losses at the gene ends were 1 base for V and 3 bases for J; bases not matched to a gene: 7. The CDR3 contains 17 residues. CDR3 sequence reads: CASSLVWTGLDTGELFF. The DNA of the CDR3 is TGTGCCAGCAGCTTAGTTTGGACAGGGTTAGACACCGGGGAGCTGTTTTTT. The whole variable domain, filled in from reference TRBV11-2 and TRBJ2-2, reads EAGVAQSPRYKIIEKRQSVAFWCNPISGHATLYWYQQILGQGPKLLIQFQNNGVVDDSQLPKDRFSAERLKGVDSTLKIQPAKLEDSAVYLCASSLVWTGLDTGELFFGEGSRLTVL.

The CDR3 region is CASSFTADTVNTEAFF. The CDR3 DNA sequence: TGCGCCAGCAGTTTTACCGCGGACACCGTGAACACTGAAGCTTTCTTT. The chain combines TRBV5-1 with TRBJ1-1; D is possibly TRBD1 (5 bases). V gave up 5 bases and J gave up 0 bases, with 17 bases separating them. The germline CDR1 and CDR2 sequences are SGHRS and YFSETQ. The CDR3 has 16 residues.

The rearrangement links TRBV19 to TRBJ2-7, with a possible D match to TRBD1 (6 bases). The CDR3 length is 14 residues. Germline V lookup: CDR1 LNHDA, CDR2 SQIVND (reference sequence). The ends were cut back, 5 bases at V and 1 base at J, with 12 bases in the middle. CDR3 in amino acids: CASSLRTASYEQYF. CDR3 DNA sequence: TGTGCCAGTAGTTTGCGGACAGCTTCCTACGAGCAGTACTTC.